This T cell receptor beta chain was found in a study of blood T cells in healthy people across ages (dated by TCRdb to 2015 to 2017). Regarding the study in general: Template switching captured roughly one uniquely barcoded TCR beta cDNA molecule per two T cells in model experiments. Donors were grouped into four age groups: young (average about 15 years), middle-aged (approximately 41), aged (approximately 67) and long-lived (less than 85). To avoid experimental bias, donors of different ages were randomly spread across the sequencing lanes. For two donors (one aged 18 to 30 and one aged 80 or older), the study analyzed two additional independent replicas of 1 million unique cDNA reads from the same blood draw. The study measured age-related changes in TCR beta repertoire diversity using deep sequencing normalized with unique cDNA molecular identifiers.

To prepare the library, 5' RACE was applied. For sequencing, an Illumina HiSeq 2500 was employed. The second PCR ran for roughly 7 to 11 cycles and used a J-beta primer mix along with a sample-barcoded 5' primer. A template-switch 5' adaptor carrying 12 random nucleotides introduced a unique molecular identifier onto each TCR beta cDNA molecule. Each sample yielded at least 3 million CDR3-containing paired-end reads. All of the RNA was converted into first-strand cDNA using the Mint cDNA synthesis kit, with a TRBC-specific oligonucleotide serving as the primer. After uracil-DNA glycosylase treatment, a first 18-cycle PCR used universal primers M1SS and BC2_uni_R on all cDNA. The source study handled its data this way. For normalization, 1 million high-quality reads, each with a distinct molecular identifier, were randomly selected from each sample. Reads with shared molecular identifiers were discarded instead of being binned into consensus sequences. MiTCR, with a Q25 quality threshold and the strictest error-elimination algorithm, was used for CDR3 identification, clonotype clustering and error correction. A nonparametric unseen species model with Euler transformation was used to estimate a lower bound on total TCR beta diversity. Using fastp at Q25 and MiXCR, TCRdb reprocessed the public reads and kept productive beta chains. Each CDR3 protein gets just one entry, which takes the most common genes and DNA from the rows behind it. TCRdb, not the authors, supplied the V and J calls. This sample comprises 380,000 or so distinct CDR3 sequences, about half of them detected only once. 51% of the sample goes to the ten largest clones.

The 39 donors, aged about 6 to 95 years, were systemically healthy Caucasian individuals from Russia. Roughly 9 milliliters of peripheral blood were drawn from each donor into EDTA-treated Vacutainer tubes. Ficoll-Paque density-gradient centrifugation was used to isolate PBMCs, with at least 6.5 million per sample. Total RNA was extracted from PBMCs with Trizol reagent, with at least 5.5 micrograms obtained per sample. For every donor, an aliquot of PBMCs went through flow cytometry to measure the percentages of naive CD45RAhigh/CD27high T cells. The table lists this clonotype with a count of one. There is no known antigen for this receptor. Per-nucleotide qualities are absent, and no much larger clonotype sits a single base away. A single read constitutes weak evidence. What the research found in general, with its limitations: Estimates of total diversity based on one million sequenced T cells were considered lower bounds and underestimates. As age increased, observed TCR beta diversity per million T cells dropped in a roughly linear way, and a significant reduction was already evident by age 40. The CMV infection status of donors was not known, potentially confounding age-related changes in expanded clonotypes. The percentage of naive T cells measured by flow cytometry correlated strongly with observed TCR beta diversity. Compared with the aged group, more naive CD4+ T cells, fewer expanded clones and increased TCR diversity were shown by the long-lived group, suggesting age selection. Conclusive comparison of naive and antigen-experienced compartments was prevented by the profiling of bulk unsorted PBMCs.

For CDR1 and CDR2, the germline V gene lists MNHNS and SASEGT. V drops 1 base and J drops 3 bases, leaving 13 bases in between. From cysteine to phenylalanine, the CDR3 is 15 amino acids long. The only DNA kept is the CDR3, 45 bases in frame from the first base. The receptor's source is a man aged 60-69 years in good health. This sequence uses TRBV6-1 and TRBJ2-7; possibly the D gene is TRBD2, per 5 matching bases. Sequencing used blood. DNA sequence: TGTGCCAGCAGTGAAGGTTCGGTAGGGAGCTACGAGCAGTACTTC. This sequence encodes CASSEGSVGSYEQYF.